One and the same sample provided the 24 T cell receptor beta chains below, sequenced in a study of blood T cell repertoires in COVID-19. Produced via immunoSEQ multiplex PCR; TCRdb's table is partial and in-frame only. The sample carries roughly 180,000 clones, around 85% recorded once. The sequenced sample consisted of PBMCs or T cells enriched from blood (not recorded which). The receptors stem from a woman aged 40 to 49 with acute COVID-19.

This chain joins TRBV3-1 (or the pseudogene TRBV3-2) and TRBJ2-1, with D tentatively TRBD1 (6 bases). Trimming cost V 2 bases and J 5 bases, with 13 bases left between them. This CDR3 has 15 residues. Looked up from germline, CDR1 is LGHDT and CDR2 is YNNKEL (reference sequence). CDR3 sequence (DNA): TGTGCCAGCAGCCAACCGGGACAAGGCCACAATGAGCAGTTCTTC. This translates into CASSQPGQGHNEQFF.

This clone was picked up a small number of times. V usage is TRBV3-1 (or the pseudogene TRBV3-2) and J usage is TRBJ1-1, with 9 bases that match TRBD1. The J segment lost 3 bases and the V segment lost 0 bases, leaving 8 bases of the junction unmatched. The length of the CDR3 is 17 residues. The germline V gene encodes CDR1 LGHDT and CDR2 YNNKEL (reference sequence). The CDR3 protein is CASSQEMGTGLYTEAFF. The DNA for the CDR3 is TGTGCCAGCAGCCAAGAGATGGGGACAGGGTTGTACACTGAAGCTTTCTTT.

The gene calls are TRBV5-1 and TRBJ2-1; 11 bases map to TRBD2. The trim removed 2 bases at V and 5 bases at J, leaving 3 bases unmatched. CDR1 is SGHRS, CDR2 YFSETQ, per germline. The CDR3 is 15 residues long. CDR3 coding DNA: TGCGCCAGCAGCTTACTAGCGGGAGTGAACAATGAGCAGTTCTTC. It codes for CASSLLAGVNNEQFF.

This chain uses TRBV5-4 with TRBJ2-1; 9 bases align to TRBD1. CDR1 and CDR2 from the germline V gene are SGHNT and YYREEE (reference sequence). This CDR3 has 15 residues. The V segment lost 1 base and the J segment 8 bases; nucleotides outside the gene matches: 7. CDR3 in amino acids: CASSLLGQGVDEQFF. The CDR3, as DNA: TGTGCCAGCAGCTTGCTGGGACAGGGAGTGGATGAGCAGTTCTTC.

The chain links TRBV3-1 (or the pseudogene TRBV3-2) to TRBJ1-3; 8 positions agree with TRBD1. CDR1 is LGHDT, CDR2 YNNKEL, per germline (reference sequence). The CDR3 extends over 12 amino acids. Trimming cost V 0 bases and J 11 bases; bases outside gene matches: 0. The CDR3 sequence: CASSQEDRAIYF. CDR3 bases: TGTGCCAGCAGCCAAGAGGACAGGGCCATATATTTT.

The V gene is TRBV11-2, the J gene TRBJ1-6; 8 nucleotides match TRBD1. This CDR3 region has 18 residues. V was clipped by 5 bases and J by 4 bases; unmatched bases: 13. Germline values: CDR1 SGHAT, CDR2 FQNNGV. The CDR3 reads CASSLIAGTGHYNSPLHF. Here the CDR3 DNA reads TGTGCCAGCAGCCTTATCGCCGGGACAGGCCATTATAATTCACCCCTCCACTTT.

This chain links TRBV5-1 with TRBJ1-2; 9 positions agree with TRBD1. CDR1 SGHRS and CDR2 YFSETQ come from the germline V gene. CDR3 length: 15 residues. Trimming at V came to 3 bases and at J to 4 bases, leaving 7 bases not matched to a gene. The CDR3 here is CASSSSRTGVYGYTF. The CDR3 nucleotides read TGCGCCAGCAGCTCGTCCAGGACAGGGGTCTATGGCTACACCTTC.

This chain uses TRBV6-5 with TRBJ1-2; 7 nucleotides align to TRBD1. Germline V gene lookup returns CDR1 MNHEY and CDR2 SVGAGI. Trimming removed 10 bases from V and 7 bases from J; junction bases left unmatched: 12. The CDR3 is 13 residues long. The CDR3 sequence: CATDTGALRGYTF. The CDR3 nucleotides are TGTGCCACCGATACAGGGGCGCTCCGTGGCTACACCTTC.

V usage is TRBV28 and J usage is TRBJ2-2; 10 positions agree with TRBD1. The CDR3 loop spans 17 amino acids. The J segment lost 6 bases and the V segment lost 4 bases, leaving 11 bases of the junction unmatched. Germline assignment: CDR1 MDHEN and CDR2 SYDVKM. CDR3 DNA sequence: TGTGCCAGCAGTTCGCCGGGGCGGACAGGGGGTCCCGGGGAGCTGTTTTTT. As protein: CASSSPGRTGGPGELFF.

This chain uses TRBV6-5 with TRBJ2-5; 11 nucleotides match TRBD1. J was trimmed by 4 bases and V by 7 bases; bases with no gene match: 8. The CDR3 is 15 residues long. Germline CDR1 and CDR2: MNHEY and SVGAGI. DNA of the CDR3: TGTGCCAGCACCACGTGGGGACAGGGGGGAGAGACCCAGTACTTC. It yields the protein CASTTWGQGGETQYF.

V usage is TRBV4-1 and J usage is TRBJ1-5, with D perhaps matching TRBD1 (5 bases). The CDR3 contains 18 residues. Germline V gives CDR1 MGHRA, CDR2 YSYEKL. The V end was cut by 0 bases, the J end by 4 bases, with 19 bases between. The chain's CDR3 is CASSQERGLGWGNQPQHF. In nucleotides, the CDR3 is TGCGCCAGCAGCCAAGAACGGGGGTTGGGTTGGGGAAATCAGCCCCAGCATTTT.

The chain is built from TRBV7-8 and TRBJ2-5; TRBD1 agrees at 7 bases. Germline V gene sequence: CDR1 SGHVS, CDR2 FQNEAQ. J was trimmed by 4 bases and V by 5 bases; bases with no gene match: 10. This CDR3 region has 15 residues. CDR3: CASSTRQGLGETQYF. The CDR3 DNA follows: TGTGCCAGCAGCACCAGACAGGGTCTAGGAGAGACCCAGTACTTC. Combining the CDR3 with reference TRBV7-8 and TRBJ2-5 gives the whole variable domain GAGVSQSPRYKVAKRGQDVALRCDPISGHVSLFWYQQALGQGPEFLTYFQNEAQLDKSGLPSDRFFAERPEGSVSTLKIQRTQQEDSAVYLCASSTRQGLGETQYFGPGTRLLVL.

The genes are TRBV30 and TRBJ2-1; 8 positions match TRBD2. The V gene end was trimmed by 1 base and the J gene end by 7 bases; junction bases not matched to a gene: 3. Looked up from germline, CDR1 is GTSNPN and CDR2 is SVGIG (reference sequence). The CDR3 consists of 13 residues. The CDR3 DNA is TGTGCCTGGAGTGCGGGAGGGGGGAATGAGCAGTTCTTC. Translated, it gives CAWSAGGGNEQFF.

This clone has at least ten counts. The rearrangement links TRBV11-2 to TRBJ1-2; tentatively, D is TRBD1 (5 bases). CDR3 length: 14 residues. With 5 bases removed from V and 8 bases from J, the gap between germline ends came to 18 bases. The V gene's germline CDR1 is SGHAT and CDR2 FQNNGV. In nucleotides, the CDR3 is TGTGCCAGCAGCCCGGACGGGCCTTGGGGCGGCTACACCTTC. This gives the protein CASSPDGPWGGYTF.

The chain uses TRBV10-2 and TRBJ2-3; 11 bases are shared with TRBD2. CDR3 length equals 15 residues. Germline values: CDR1 WSHSY, CDR2 SAAADI. The V and J ends lost 7 bases and 6 bases, in that order; junction bases with no gene match: 9. The CDR3 DNA follows: TGCGCCAGCACCGGGACTAGCGGCGGTGGGGATACGCAGTATTTT. Its translation: CASTGTSGGGDTQYF.

The chain links TRBV7-3 to TRBJ2-5; D possibly corresponds to TRBD1 (6 bases). Germline CDR1 reads SGHTA; CDR2 reads FQGTGA. V dropped 2 bases and J dropped 5 bases, with 15 bases sitting between them. There are 15 residues in the CDR3. The CDR3: CASSLAGDPRETQYF. The CDR3, as DNA: TGTGCCAGCAGCTTAGCAGGGGACCCTAGGGAGACCCAGTACTTC. The full variable domain, completed using reference TRBV7-3 and TRBJ2-5, is GAGVSQTPSNKVTEKGKYVELRCDPISGHTALYWYRQSLGQGPEFLIYFQGTGAADDSGLPNDRFFAVRPEGSVSTLKIQRTERGDSAVYLCASSLAGDPRETQYFGPGTRLLVL.

The chain employs TRBV6-6 and TRBJ1-6; TRBD1 is a possible D gene (5 bases). This CDR3 has 15 residues. CDR1 is MNHNY and CDR2 is SVGAGI in the germline V gene (reference sequence). Between the trimmed V and J ends, which lost 2 bases and 5 bases, there was a span of 10 bases. The DNA for the CDR3 is TGTGCCAGCAGTTACGAACGGGGGAATAATTCACCCCTCCACTTT. Residues: CASSYERGNNSPLHF.

This chain uses TRBV3-1 (or the pseudogene TRBV3-2) with TRBJ2-5; D remains unclear. Trimming stripped 0 bases from V and 4 bases from J, with 9 bases between. Germline CDR1 reads LGHDT; CDR2 reads YNNKEL (reference sequence). The CDR3 is made up of 14 amino acids. The CDR3 sequence is CASSQDVAAETQYF. CDR3 nucleotides: TGTGCCAGCAGCCAAGATGTAGCCGCAGAGACCCAGTACTTC.

The chain carries TRBV19 and TRBJ2-3; D perhaps matches TRBD1 (5 bases). Trimming removed 0 bases at V and 3 bases at J, with 10 bases between. The CDR3 has 15 residues. CDR1 and CDR2 (germline): LNHDA, SQIVND (reference sequence). The CDR3 bases are TGTGCCAGTAGTATAGATGAGACAGCTACAGATACGCAGTATTTT. Translated: CASSIDETATDTQYF.

CDR3 loop: CASSSYQGARRNEQFF. CDR3 in DNA: TGTGCCAGCTCAAGTTACCAGGGGGCGCGCAGGAATGAGCAGTTCTTC. The genes are TRBV18 and TRBJ2-1; 8 bases are a match to TRBD1. This CDR3 has 16 residues. Germline V gives CDR1 KGHSH, CDR2 LQKENI. V dropped 5 bases and J dropped 7; count of bases not matched to a gene: 13.

This clone was counted a few times. V gene TRBV30 combines with J gene TRBJ2-2; D unresolved. The ends were cut back, 0 bases at V and 1 base at J, with 6 bases in the middle. This CDR3 is 14 amino acids long. The germline gives CDR1 GTSNPN, CDR2 SVGIG (reference sequence). The CDR3 protein is CAWSVTRNTGELFF. The CDR3 DNA follows: TGTGCCTGGAGTGTTACAAGGAACACCGGGGAGCTGTTTTTT. Variable domain in full (rest from reference TRBV30 and TRBJ2-2): SQTIHQWPATLVQPVGSPLSLECTVEGTSNPNLYWYRQAAGRGLQLLFYSVGIGQISSEVPQNLSASRPQDRQFILSSKKLLLSDSGFYLCAWSVTRNTGELFFGEGSRLTVL.

This clone has just one count. V is TRBV18 and J is TRBJ1-3, with TRBD1 as a possible D gene (5 bases). The CDR3 is made up of 16 amino acids. V lost 1 base to trimming and J lost 1 base, with 11 bases between them. The germline CDR1 and CDR2 sequences are KGHSH and LQKENI. Written as DNA, the CDR3 is TGTGCCAGCTCACCACTACAGGCGCCATCTGGAAACACCATATATTTT. Residues: CASSPLQAPSGNTIYF.

This sequence joins TRBV25-1 and TRBJ2-5, with 8 bases lining up with TRBD1. V trimming: 5 bases; J trimming: 1 base; junction bases outside the gene matches: 3. The CDR3 has 14 amino acids. Germline V gene data show CDR1 as MGHDK and CDR2 as SYGVNS. The CDR3 DNA sequence: TGTGCCAGCAGTCCAGGACAGGGCCAAGAGACCCAGTACTTC. This sequence encodes CASSPGQGQETQYF.

The J gene is TRBJ1-1, the V gene TRBV13, with TRBD1 identical over 7 bases. J gave up 7 bases and V 5 bases, and 10 bases lay outside the gene matches. CDR3 length equals 14 residues. From germline, CDR1 is PRHDT and CDR2 FYEKMQ (reference sequence). For the CDR3, the DNA is TGTGCCAGCAGCCAGGGACAGCCAGGCCGTGAAGCTTTCTTT. Translated, it gives CASSQGQPGREAFF.